This T cell receptor beta chain was recorded in a study of vaccination effects on CD4 cells after COVID-19. Study-wide results and caveats: Vaccine- and infection-induced clones showed marked clonal contraction late following vaccination.

The CDR3 has 14 amino acids. Germline values: CDR1 MDHEN, CDR2 SYDVKM. V lost 4 bases to trimming and J lost 2 bases, with 11 bases between them. The repertoire was sequenced with immunoSEQ multiplex PCR; TCRdb's copy has only in-frame clones and lacks some. Here the sample spans more than 30,000 clones, roughly two thirds being singletons. Ahead of sequencing, the ViraFEST assay grew antigen-specific CD4+ T cells using viral peptide pools. Subsequent to a culture period of more than 9 days, CD4+ T cells were isolated. This clone was observed once. The antigen remains undetermined. This receptor was obtained from a human donor who received a COVID-19 vaccine. The sequenced sample was CD4+ T cells from PBMCs cultured with HCoV-229E spike peptides, obtained before COVID-19 vaccination. The chain employs TRBV28 and TRBJ2-5, with D possibly matching TRBD2 (5 bases). Here the CDR3 DNA reads TGTGCCAGCAGTTATAAGACTACACAAGAGACCCAGTACTTC. It translates to CASSYKTTQETQYF.